The subject of this entry is one T cell receptor beta chain. With V trimmed by 5 bases and J by 8 bases, 8 bases remained unmatched. This CDR3 comprises 14 residues. The germline CDR1 and CDR2 sequences are MDHEN and SYDVKM. The sample belongs to a study of cytomegalovirus exposure and HLA in healthy donors. Primers: 60 Vbeta forward and 13 Jbeta reverse. Profiled with immunoSEQ multiplex PCR; TCRdb holds only in-frame clones, not every one. The table includes about 110,000 clones, approximately 71% detected once. This clonotype originated in a middle-aged man in good health and CMV-seronegative. The chain carries TRBV28 and TRBJ1-4, with 7 bases that match TRBD1. Sequences were obtained from PBMCs. The CDR3 region is CASSLEQGQEKLFF. As DNA, the CDR3 is TGTGCCAGCAGTCTTGAACAGGGGCAGGAAAAACTGTTTTTT.